These 16 T cell receptor beta chains share one sample of origin, sequenced in a study of blood T cell repertoires in COVID-19. Clones were sequenced by immunoSEQ multiplex PCR, and TCRdb holds only the in-frame ones, with some missing. This table has 100,000 to 150,000 clones, 86% appearing once. Sequenced input: PBMCs or T cells enriched from blood (not recorded which). All receptors derive from a woman aged 45-65 years who had recovered from COVID-19.

The chain joins TRBV19 to TRBJ1-3; D not certain. V gave up 6 bases and J gave up 5 bases, with 11 bases separating them. The CDR3 runs 13 residues. The germline V gene has CDR1 LNHDA and CDR2 SQIVND (reference sequence). The CDR3, as DNA: TGTGCCAGTAGGAGGGCCCTACGAAACACCATATATTTT. This encodes CASRRALRNTIYF.

V is TRBV5-1 and J is TRBJ2-6; D gene unclear. CDR1 SGHRS and CDR2 YFSETQ come from the germline V gene. CDR3 length: 16 residues. V was pared by 3 bases and J by 2 bases, with 12 bases between. As DNA, the CDR3 is TGCGCCAGCAGCTCGCTAGAAATAGCTGGGGCCAACGTCCTGACTTTC. Amino acid sequence: CASSSLEIAGANVLTF.

The chain combines TRBV5-8 with TRBJ2-5, with 8 bases lining up with TRBD1. There are 15 residues in the CDR3. V trimming: 2 bases; J trimming: 5 bases; junction bases outside the gene matches: 8. From germline, CDR1 is SGHTS and CDR2 YDEGEE. The CDR3 loop reads CASSFAGQGSETQYF. The DNA of the CDR3 is TGTGCCAGCAGCTTTGCTGGACAGGGTTCGGAGACCCAGTACTTC.

V and J are TRBV14 and TRBJ2-2, with a weak D call TRBD1 (6 bases). The CDR3 has 15 amino acids. Deletions cut 0 bases from V and 6 bases from J, with 11 bases between. CDR1 and CDR2 (germline): SGHDN, FVKESK. The CDR3 loop reads CASSQDAGVPGELFF. The CDR3 DNA reads as TGTGCCAGCAGCCAAGATGCAGGGGTCCCCGGGGAGCTGTTTTTT.

The chain couples TRBV6-6 to TRBJ2-6, with 8 bases identical to TRBD1. Losses at the gene ends were 6 bases for V and 2 bases for J; bases not matched to a gene: 3. This CDR3 contains 15 residues. CDR1 is MNHNY and CDR2 is SVGAGI in the germline V gene (reference sequence). The CDR3 loop reads CASRSRGPGANVLTF. The CDR3 DNA sequence: TGTGCCAGCAGGTCCAGGGGGCCTGGGGCCAACGTCCTGACTTTC.

Comments on this clone: Other DNA sequences within the sample encode an identical CDR3. The V call is TRBV29-1, the J call TRBJ2-7; unclear D gene. Germline V gene lookup returns CDR1 SQVTM and CDR2 ANQGSEA. CDR3 length: 13 amino acids. The ends were cut back, 3 bases at V and 3 bases at J, with 12 bases in the middle. This CDR3 is CSVEGQNSYEQYF. The CDR3 DNA reads as TGCAGCGTTGAGGGTCAGAACAGCTACGAGCAGTACTTC.

This clone was recorded a few times. V is TRBV5-1 and J is TRBJ2-7, with D possibly matching TRBD1 (6 bases). Germline V CDR1 and CDR2: SGHRS, YFSETQ. This CDR3 contains 13 residues. V lost 5 bases, J lost 2 bases, and 11 bases lay in between. The CDR3, as DNA: TGCGCCAGCAGTCCAAGGGACACCTACGAGCAGTACTTC. Residues: CASSPRDTYEQYF. The full variable domain, in which reference TRBV5-1 and TRBJ2-7 provide the parts outside the CDR3, is KAGVTQTPRYLIKTRGQQVTLSCSPISGHRSVSWYQQTPGQGLQFLFEYFSETQRNKGNFPGRFSGRQFSNSRSEMNVSTLELGDSALYLCASSPRDTYEQYFGPGTRLTVT.

The chain couples TRBV6-2 or TRBV6-3 to TRBJ2-2; 7 bases map to TRBD1. Germline lookup yields CDR1 MNHEY and CDR2 SVGEGT. J gave up 5 bases and V 5 bases, and 8 bases lay outside the gene matches. The CDR3 length is 15 residues. The CDR3: CASSLVHRGTGELFF. In nucleotides, the CDR3 is TGTGCCAGCAGTCTAGTCCACAGGGGAACCGGGGAGCTGTTTTTT.

The chain employs TRBV25-1 and TRBJ2-7; D is perhaps TRBD2 (6 bases). Germline CDR1 is MGHDK and CDR2 is SYGVNS. The CDR3 has 15 amino acids. V shed 1 base and J shed 0 bases, with 10 bases lying between them. The CDR3 reads CASSEWRASSYEQYF. The CDR3 nucleotides read TGTGCCAGCAGTGAATGGAGGGCTAGCTCCTACGAGCAGTACTTC.

This clone was observed a handful of times. This sequence joins TRBV3-1 (or the pseudogene TRBV3-2) and TRBJ1-4; 8 bases agree with TRBD1. V gave up 2 bases and J gave up 4 bases; unmatched junction bases: 3. CDR1 and CDR2 from the germline V gene are LGHDT and YNNKEL (reference sequence). The length of the CDR3 is 15 residues. The chain's CDR3 is CASSQNRGVNEKLFF. The CDR3 nucleotides are TGTGCCAGCAGCCAAAACAGGGGGGTTAATGAAAAACTGTTTTTT.

As regards this clone: Other DNA sequences from this sample encode an identical CDR3 as well. J is TRBJ1-2 and V is TRBV30, with a tentative D call TRBD1 (6 bases). V gave up 4 bases and J gave up 0 bases, with 6 bases separating them. Germline loops: CDR1 GTSNPN, CDR2 SVGIG (reference sequence). This CDR3 spans 12 amino acids. Here the CDR3 reads CAWNRANYGYTF. As DNA, the CDR3 is TGTGCCTGGAACAGGGCTAACTATGGCTACACCTTC. The full variable domain, completed using reference TRBV30 and TRBJ1-2, is SQTIHQWPATLVQPVGSPLSLECTVEGTSNPNLYWYRQAAGRGLQLLFYSVGIGQISSEVPQNLSASRPQDRQFILSSKKLLLSDSGFYLCAWNRANYGYTFGSGTRLTVV.

The chain links TRBV7-6 to TRBJ1-3; tentatively, D is TRBD1 (5 bases). Per germline, CDR1 SGHVS and CDR2 FNYEAQ. The CDR3 spans 16 residues. V lost 5 bases to trimming and J lost 8 bases, with 22 bases between them. CDR3 in amino acids: CASSHPTRGRGDTIYF. The CDR3 DNA follows: TGTGCCAGCAGCCACCCGACAAGGGGCCGTGGGGACACCATATATTTT.

This chain uses TRBV10-1 with TRBJ2-1; D may be TRBD2 (5 bases). V lost 0 bases, J lost 7 bases, and 13 bases lay in between. The CDR3 extends over 15 amino acids. In germline, CDR1 is WNHNN, CDR2 SYGVQD (reference sequence). The CDR3 region is CASSESGVIRNEQFF. CDR3 nucleotides: TGCGCCAGCAGTGAGTCGGGAGTGATCCGGAATGAGCAGTTCTTC.

The chain recombines TRBV10-3 with TRBJ2-7; 11 nucleotides agree with TRBD2. CDR3 length equals 12 residues. V was clipped by 5 bases and J by 6 bases; unmatched bases: 0. CDR1 is ENHRY, CDR2 SYGVKD, per germline. In nucleotides, the CDR3 is TGTGCCATCAGTCTAGCGGGGGGCGAGCAGTACTTC. Translating gives CAISLAGGEQYF.

The V call is TRBV5-4, the J call TRBJ2-1, with TRBD1 as a possible D gene (6 bases). Germline V gene lookup returns CDR1 SGHNT and CDR2 YYREEE (reference sequence). This CDR3 has 14 amino acids. V was shortened by 6 bases and J by 6 bases, with 16 bases between the two germline ends. Written as DNA, the CDR3 is TGTGCCAGCAATACAGGGATCGGAATCAATGAGCAGTTCTTC. Translation: CASNTGIGINEQFF.

The CDR3 loop is CASRAELYDTGELFF. CDR3 bases: TGCGCCAGCAGAGCCGAACTGTACGACACCGGGGAGCTGTTTTTT. The chain uses TRBV5-1 and TRBJ2-2, with D unclear. Per germline, CDR1 SGHRS and CDR2 YFSETQ. V lost 5 bases and J lost 3, with 14 bases in between. The CDR3 loop spans 15 amino acids.